The 28 T cell receptor beta chains presented below share a single source sample, sequenced in a study of blood T cell repertoires in COVID-19. Produced via immunoSEQ multiplex PCR; TCRdb's table is partial and in-frame only. The sample consists of 200,000 to 300,000 clones, 86% of them appearing once. Sequencing was carried out using PBMCs or T cells enriched from blood (not recorded which). All receptors come from a young woman who had recovered from COVID-19.

The CDR3 spells CASSSSVAADTQYF. The CDR3 coding sequence is TGTGCCAGCAGTTCATCGGTAGCGGCAGATACGCAGTATTTT. The rearrangement links TRBV27 to TRBJ2-3; TRBD2 is a possible D gene (6 bases). The CDR3 contains 14 residues. CDR1 is MNHEY and CDR2 is SMNVEV in the germline V gene (reference sequence). V lost 4 bases to trimming and J lost 4 bases, with 12 bases between them.

The rearrangement uses TRBV4-3 and TRBJ1-6; D is perhaps TRBD1 (6 bases). There are 19 residues in the CDR3. The germline CDR1 and CDR2 sequences are LGHNA and YSLEER. With 0 bases removed from V and 10 bases from J, the gap between germline ends came to 25 bases. CDR3: CASSQELFRRGRGYSPLHF. DNA for the CDR3: TGCGCCAGCAGCCAAGAATTGTTCAGGAGAGGCAGGGGATACTCACCCCTCCACTTT.

The chain uses TRBV27 and TRBJ2-7, with 13 nucleotides matching TRBD2. The V and J ends lost 6 bases and 1 base, in that order; junction bases with no gene match: 3. The CDR3 spans 15 residues. Germline lookup yields CDR1 MNHEY and CDR2 SMNVEV (reference sequence). The CDR3: CASRRLAGGSYEQYF. The CDR3 DNA sequence: TGTGCCAGCAGGCGACTAGCGGGGGGTTCCTACGAGCAGTACTTC.

The V call is TRBV3-1 (or the pseudogene TRBV3-2), the J call TRBJ2-1; 10 bases line up with TRBD2. The germline V gene has CDR1 LGHDT and CDR2 YNNKEL (reference sequence). Germline trimming cut 1 base from V and 4 bases from J; bases unmatched to any gene: 7. This CDR3 has 17 amino acids. DNA for the CDR3: TGTGCCAGCAGCCAAGGGACTAGCGGAGTGGGTTACAATGAGCAGTTCTTC. It is translated as CASSQGTSGVGYNEQFF.

The chain is built from TRBV2 and TRBJ1-6; 7 bases are shared with TRBD1. CDR1 SNHLY and CDR2 FYNNEI come from the germline V gene. V shed 6 bases and J 5 bases; nucleotides not matched to a gene: 4. The CDR3 sequence is 14 residues long. In DNA form, the CDR3 reads TGTGCCAGCAGGACCGGGACAGATAATTCACCCCTCCACTTT. As protein: CASRTGTDNSPLHF.

This chain joins TRBV19 and TRBJ2-3, with D possibly TRBD1 on 6 matching bases. The ends were cut back, 7 bases at V and 0 bases at J, with 11 bases in the middle. The CDR3 covers 14 residues. Per germline, CDR1 LNHDA and CDR2 SQIVND (reference sequence). In DNA form, the CDR3 reads TGTGCCAGTACAAGACAGGATAGCACAGATACGCAGTATTTT. Its protein is CASTRQDSTDTQYF.

V is TRBV2 and J is TRBJ1-4; tentatively, D is TRBD1 (6 bases). In germline, CDR1 is SNHLY, CDR2 FYNNEI. The CDR3 extends over 16 amino acids. V lost 2 bases to trimming and J lost 3 bases, with 13 bases between them. CDR3 DNA sequence: TGTGCCAGCAGTGAAAGGGCAGGGGTACCTAATGAAAAACTGTTTTTT. Translation gives CASSERAGVPNEKLFF.

This clone was detected only once. The genes are TRBV6-2 or TRBV6-3 and TRBJ1-5, with TRBD1 matching 9 bases. The CDR3 has 14 residues. Losses at the gene ends were 6 bases for V and 6 bases for J; bases not matched to a gene: 6. Germline CDR1 and CDR2: MNHEY and SVGEGT. The DNA of the CDR3 is TGTGCCAGCAGCCTACAGGGGGCACGTCAGCCCCAGCATTTT. This translates into CASSLQGARQPQHF.

The CDR3 coding sequence is TGTGCCAGCAGTGAGGTGCGCTATGGCTACACCTTC. The encoded protein is CASSEVRYGYTF. The rearrangement joins TRBV25-1 to TRBJ1-2, with D uncertain. CDR1 and CDR2 (germline): MGHDK, SYGVNS. The CDR3 is 12 residues long. V lost 3 bases, J lost 4 bases, and 6 bases lay in between.

The rearrangement links TRBV2 to TRBJ2-1, with TRBD2 matching 14 bases. Per germline, CDR1 SNHLY and CDR2 FYNNEI. This CDR3 has 14 amino acids. J was trimmed by 10 bases and V by 10 bases; bases with no gene match: 9. This CDR3 is CATQGLAGDLEQFF. CDR3 nucleotide sequence: TGTGCCACCCAGGGACTAGCGGGGGACTTAGAGCAGTTCTTC.

The gene calls are TRBV28 and TRBJ2-3; TRBD1 agrees at 7 bases. Germline V gives CDR1 MDHEN, CDR2 SYDVKM. Trimming at V came to 3 bases and at J to 6 bases, leaving 9 bases not matched to a gene. CDR3 length: 15 residues. CDR3 protein: CASSFRQGTGDTQYF. For the CDR3, the DNA is TGTGCCAGCAGTTTCAGACAGGGCACGGGGGATACGCAGTATTTT. The full variable domain, with the rest looked up from reference TRBV28 and TRBJ2-3, is DVKVTQSSRYLVKRTGEKVFLECVQDMDHENMFWYRQDPGLGLRLIYFSYDVKMKEKGDIPEGYSVSREKKERFSLILESASTNQTSMYLCASSFRQGTGDTQYFGPGTRLTVL.

The chain carries TRBV19 and TRBJ2-1, with TRBD1 matching over 9 bases. The V segment lost 3 bases and the J segment 7 bases; nucleotides outside the gene matches: 4. The length of the CDR3 is 14 residues. Looked up from germline, CDR1 is LNHDA and CDR2 is SQIVND (reference sequence). CDR3 in amino acids: CASSISDRGNEQFF. For the CDR3, the DNA is TGTGCCAGTAGTATTTCAGACAGGGGGAATGAGCAGTTCTTC.

V and J are TRBV11-2 and TRBJ2-5, with 7 bases that match TRBD2. V dropped 1 base and J dropped 1; count of bases not matched to a gene: 9. Germline values: CDR1 SGHAT, CDR2 FQNNGV. CDR3 length: 17 residues. The CDR3 here is CASSLGLAVLTQETQYF. CDR3 in DNA: TGTGCCAGCAGCTTAGGACTAGCCGTACTCACCCAAGAGACCCAGTACTTC. Variable domain in full (rest from reference TRBV11-2 and TRBJ2-5): EAGVAQSPRYKIIEKRQSVAFWCNPISGHATLYWYQQILGQGPKLLIQFQNNGVVDDSQLPKDRFSAERLKGVDSTLKIQPAKLEDSAVYLCASSLGLAVLTQETQYFGPGTRLLVL.

The chain combines TRBV15 with TRBJ2-5, with D maybe TRBD1 (6 bases). The germline CDR1 and CDR2 sequences are LNHNV and YYDKDF (reference sequence). With 0 bases removed from V and 0 bases from J, the gap between germline ends came to 14 bases. This CDR3 is 17 amino acids long. CDR3 nucleotides: TGTGCCACCAGCAGAGATCGGTACCGGACAGACCAAGAGACCCAGTACTTC. Its translation: CATSRDRYRTDQETQYF. Variable domain in full (rest from reference TRBV15 and TRBJ2-5): DAMVIQNPRYQVTQFGKPVTLSCSQTLNHNVMYWYQQKSSQAPKLLFHYYDKDFNNEADTPDNFQSRRPNTSFCFLDIRSPGLGDTAMYLCATSRDRYRTDQETQYFGPGTRLLVL.

In regard to this clone: Other DNA sequences within the sample encode an identical CDR3. This chain connects TRBV19 to TRBJ1-1; D perhaps matches TRBD1 (6 bases). The CDR3 totals 12 residues. The germline V gene encodes CDR1 LNHDA and CDR2 SQIVND (reference sequence). Deletions cut 8 bases from V and 0 bases from J, with 7 bases between. The CDR3 region has the DNA TGTGCCAGTGGACAGTTGAACACTGAAGCTTTCTTT. This codes for CASGQLNTEAFF.

V gene TRBV19 combines with J gene TRBJ2-5, with 7 nucleotides matching TRBD2. There are 14 residues in the CDR3. The junction had 9 bases not matched to a gene; V was cut back by 7 bases and J by 4 bases. CDR1 LNHDA and CDR2 SQIVND come from the germline V gene (reference sequence). The CDR3 region is CASTPAGFGETQYF. DNA for the CDR3: TGTGCCAGTACCCCAGCGGGATTCGGAGAGACCCAGTACTTC.

The chain is built from TRBV19 and TRBJ1-1; no reliable D call. This CDR3 region has 14 residues. Germline V gene lookup returns CDR1 LNHDA and CDR2 SQIVND (reference sequence). The ends were cut back, 6 bases at V and 3 bases at J, with 14 bases in the middle. The CDR3, as DNA: TGTGCCAGTAGGGAAGGGAGGAGAGACACTGAAGCTTTCTTT. This encodes CASREGRRDTEAFF.

The rearrangement links TRBV10-2 to TRBJ2-1, with 7 bases aligning to TRBD2. V trimming: 6 bases; J trimming: 9 bases; junction bases outside the gene matches: 14. The CDR3 spans 15 residues. CDR1 and CDR2 from the germline V gene are WSHSY and SAAADI. The CDR3 loop is CASSSQWREKGEQFF. CDR3 in DNA: TGCGCCAGCAGCTCCCAGTGGCGGGAGAAGGGTGAGCAGTTCTTC.

The chain is built from TRBV27 and TRBJ2-1, with 9 nucleotides matching TRBD2. Germline-derived CDR1 and CDR2 are MNHEY and SMNVEV (reference sequence). This CDR3 is 16 amino acids long. Unmatched junction bases numbered 7, after V lost 3 bases and J lost 4 bases. CDR3 protein: CASSFWAGGRYNEQFF. CDR3 coding DNA: TGTGCCAGCAGTTTCTGGGCGGGAGGGAGGTACAATGAGCAGTTCTTC.

The chain couples TRBV10-3 to TRBJ2-1; TRBD2 aligns across 9 bases. The ends lost 5 bases at V and 5 bases at J; junction bases unmatched: 4. Per the germline V gene, CDR1 is ENHRY and CDR2 is SYGVKD. The CDR3 length is 14 residues. The CDR3, as DNA: TGTGCCATCAGTCGACTAGCGGTTCACAATGAGCAGTTCTTC. Its translation: CAISRLAVHNEQFF.

A single count supports this clone. V and J are TRBV7-9 and TRBJ2-3, with 8 bases aligning to TRBD2. V lost 2 bases and J lost 2; bases outside the gene matches: 9. The germline gives CDR1 SEHNR, CDR2 FQNEAQ (reference sequence). CDR3 size: 17 residues. The CDR3 spells CASSLSSGGRFTDTQYF. In DNA form, the CDR3 reads TGTGCCAGCAGCTTATCGAGCGGGGGCCGGTTCACAGATACGCAGTATTTT. Supplemented by reference TRBV7-9 and TRBJ2-3, the full variable domain reads DTGVSQNPRHKITKRGQNVTFRCDPISEHNRLYWYRQTLGQGPEFLTYFQNEAQLEKSRLLSDRFSAERPKGSFSTLEIQRTEQGDSAMYLCASSLSSGGRFTDTQYFGPGTRLTVL.

CDR3 bases: TGTGCCAGCAGTTCGGACAGGGGGCTTAACACTGAAGCTTTCTTT. Translated, it gives CASSSDRGLNTEAFF. The chain couples TRBV27 to TRBJ1-1; 11 nucleotides agree with TRBD1. The junction had 3 bases not matched to a gene; V was cut back by 4 bases and J by 2 bases. The CDR3 is 15 residues long. The V gene's germline CDR1 is MNHEY and CDR2 SMNVEV (reference sequence).

Written as DNA, the CDR3 is TGCGCCAGCAGCGCCTGGACAGGGGTTAACTCTGGAAACACCATATATTTT. Amino acid sequence: CASSAWTGVNSGNTIYF. This rearrangement joins TRBV5-1 to TRBJ1-3; 9 bases match TRBD1. Germline CDR1 reads SGHRS; CDR2 reads YFSETQ. The CDR3 totals 17 residues. V trimming: 4 bases; J trimming: 0 bases; junction bases outside the gene matches: 8.

The chain has TRBV4-1 and TRBJ1-1; D call uncertain. V dropped 5 bases and J dropped 0 bases, with 10 bases sitting between them. This CDR3 contains 14 residues. Germline values: CDR1 MGHRA, CDR2 YSYEKL. The CDR3 coding sequence is TGCGCCAGCAGCTGGTCAGACTTGAACACTGAAGCTTTCTTT. Protein sequence: CASSWSDLNTEAFF.

The CDR3 DNA is TGTGCCTGGGCTCCCCCTGGGGCCAACGTCCTGACTTTC. It translates to CAWAPPGANVLTF. V is TRBV30 and J is TRBJ2-6; D not certain. The length of the CDR3 is 13 residues. Germline lookup yields CDR1 GTSNPN and CDR2 SVGIG (reference sequence). Trimming left V 5 bases short and J 2 bases short, with 7 bases between.

This chain connects TRBV28 to TRBJ2-3; TRBD2 matches at 12 bases. CDR1 MDHEN and CDR2 SYDVKM come from the germline V gene. Trimming at V came to 5 bases and at J to 1 base, leaving 4 bases not matched to a gene. The CDR3 totals 16 residues. The CDR3 is CASSARLAGGTDTQYF. DNA of the CDR3: TGTGCCAGCAGTGCCCGACTAGCGGGAGGCACAGATACGCAGTATTTT.

The chain employs TRBV10-2 and TRBJ2-3, with D perhaps matching TRBD1 (5 bases). The ends were cut back, 7 bases at V and 3 bases at J, with 14 bases in the middle. This CDR3 is 14 amino acids long. Germline V gives CDR1 WSHSY, CDR2 SAAADI. CDR3 nucleotide sequence: TGCGCCAGCACCCCGGGCAGGGCTACAGATACGCAGTATTTT. Translating gives CASTPGRATDTQYF.

The gene calls are TRBV30 and TRBJ2-1, with a possible D match to TRBD2 (7 bases). Trimming took off 4 bases at V and 9 bases at J, with 19 bases between the two ends. The CDR3 is 14 residues long. Germline lookup yields CDR1 GTSNPN and CDR2 SVGIG (reference sequence). CDR3 sequence reads: CAWNLVGGGPEQFF. DNA for the CDR3: TGTGCCTGGAACCTCGTGGGAGGGGGTCCTGAGCAGTTCTTC.